One T cell receptor (beta chain) is described in this entry. TCRdb's table, derived via immunoSEQ multiplex PCR, lists solely in-frame clones and lacks some. This sample has 150,000 to 200,000 clones; 90% occur once, and the top ten carry 1.4%. The sample belongs to a study of control samples from healthy donors and cancer patients. The CDR3 has 16 residues. Germline V gene lookup returns CDR1 MDHEN and CDR2 SYDVKM. V lost 5 bases and J lost 3, with 19 bases in between. The source of this sequence is a woman aged 50 to 65 in good health. The chain has TRBV28 and TRBJ1-2; D may be TRBD1 (6 bases). The sequencing input was blood. The CDR3 here is CASSRTGLEGYYGYTF. In nucleotides, the CDR3 is TGTGCCAGCAGTAGAACAGGGTTGGAGGGATACTATGGCTACACCTTC.